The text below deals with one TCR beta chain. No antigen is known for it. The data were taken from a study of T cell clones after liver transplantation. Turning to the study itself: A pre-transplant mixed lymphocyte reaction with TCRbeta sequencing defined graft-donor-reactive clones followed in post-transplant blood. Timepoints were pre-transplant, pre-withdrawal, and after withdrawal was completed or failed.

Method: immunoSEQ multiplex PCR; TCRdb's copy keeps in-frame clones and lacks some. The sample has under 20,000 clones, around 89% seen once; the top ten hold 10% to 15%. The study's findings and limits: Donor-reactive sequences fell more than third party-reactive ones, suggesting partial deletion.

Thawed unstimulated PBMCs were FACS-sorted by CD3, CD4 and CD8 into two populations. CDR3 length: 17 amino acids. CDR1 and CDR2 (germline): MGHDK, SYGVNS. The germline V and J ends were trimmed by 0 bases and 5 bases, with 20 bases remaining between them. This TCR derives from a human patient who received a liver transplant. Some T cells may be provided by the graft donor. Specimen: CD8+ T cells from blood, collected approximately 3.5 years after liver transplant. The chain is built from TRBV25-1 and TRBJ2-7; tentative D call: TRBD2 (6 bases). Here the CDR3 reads CASSEYMGGNQYDEQYF. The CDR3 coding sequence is TGTGCCAGCAGTGAATATATGGGCGGGAATCAGTACGACGAGCAGTACTTC.